The entry below gives a single TCR beta chain sequence along with its context. Its antigen remains unknown. This sample was taken from a study of cytomegalovirus exposure and HLA in healthy donors. The study, taken as a whole, reports: The study listed 150 to 200 cytomegalovirus-associated TCR beta chains.

This PCR relied on a set of 60 Vbeta primers and 13 Jbeta primers. Authors' processing steps: Around 9.9 million shared chains were among the about 80 million unique TCR beta chains that a later analysis counted. The table came from immunoSEQ multiplex PCR; TCRdb's copy has only in-frame clones and leaves some out. That table is the source of V, J and clone size, and D and trimming were worked out from the DNA. The sample holds 100,000 or so clones, about 80% seen once. The CDR3 loop spans 12 amino acids. Per germline, CDR1 SGHRS and CDR2 YFSETQ. V was trimmed by 6 bases and J by 0 bases, leaving 6 bases between them.

The chain couples TRBV5-1 to TRBJ2-5, with D unresolved. This sequence was found in a woman aged 40 to 55 in good health and CMV-seropositive. Sequenced: PBMCs. DNA for the CDR3: TGCGCCAGCACGGTGGACCAAGAGACCCAGTACTTC. Translation gives CASTVDQETQYF.